Listed below are T cell receptor beta chains from one sample, sequenced in a study of early T cells in non-severe SARS-CoV-2 infection. TCRdb reprocessed the 5' RACE reads via MiXCR and lists one record per CDR3 protein. Of about 100,000 distinct CDR3 sequences in the sample, 13% were seen once. Material: whole blood. The origin of the receptors is an adult who was a healthcare worker with PCR-confirmed SARS-CoV-2 infection or an uninfected control (not recorded which). Both conserved end residues are part of each CDR3. The D gene is left open where the match is weak. Not all rows give a size; the values are once, few, many and, for expanded clones, a class.

J gene,D gene,V gene,clone size,CDR3 protein,CDR3 DNA
TRBJ2-5,.,TRBV11-2,.,CASSQYRDTETQYF,TGTGCCAGCAGCCAGTACAGGGACACAGAGACCCAGTACTTC
TRBJ2-3,TRBD2,TRBV4-3,.,CASSQDLAGESDTQYF,TGCGCCAGCAGCCAAGATCTAGCGGGGGAGTCAGATACGCAGTATTTT
TRBJ2-5,.,TRBV5-5,few,CASSFLRVQETQYF,TGTGCCAGCAGCTTTTTGCGGGTTCAAGAGACCCAGTACTTC
TRBJ2-7,TRBD1,TRBV9,.,CASSARTGGSEQYF,TGTGCCAGCAGCGCCCGGACAGGGGGGAGCGAGCAGTACTTC
TRBJ1-5,.,TRBV28,once,CASSARRGGVQPQHF,TGTGCCAGCAGTGCCCGGCGGGGGGGAGTTCAGCCCCAGCATTTT
TRBJ2-1,.,TRBV28,.,CASSDWTGSNEQFF,TGTGCCAGCAGTGACTGGACCGGGAGCAATGAGCAGTTCTTC
TRBJ2-5,.,TRBV7-8,many,CASSLRTEETQYF,TGTGCCAGCAGCCTGAGGACAGAAGAGACCCAGTACTTC
TRBJ1-5,.,TRBV6-6,few,CASRQGRDQPQHF,TGTGCCAGCAGACAGGGTCGTGATCAGCCCCAGCATTTT
TRBJ2-4,.,TRBV29-1,.,CSVEAGVNIQYF,TGCAGCGTTGAAGCCGGGGTAAACATTCAGTACTTC
TRBJ2-2,.,TRBV12-3/TRBV12-4,many,CASSLRGTGELFF,TGTGCCAGCAGTCTCCGCGGCACCGGGGAGCTGTTTTTT
TRBJ2-7,.,TRBV28,few,CASRRWVEQYF,TGTGCCAGCAGAAGGTGGGTCGAGCAGTACTTC
TRBJ2-3,TRBD2,TRBV18,few,CASSPRLAGSTDTQYF,TGTGCCAGCTCACCGCGCCTAGCGGGGTCCACAGATACGCAGTATTTT
TRBJ1-1,TRBD1,TRBV19,many,CASKDRVPTEAFF,TGTGCCAGTAAGGACAGGGTCCCCACTGAAGCTTTCTTT
TRBJ1-5,.,TRBV5-1,many,CASSLGISSNQPQHF,TGCGCCAGCAGCTTGGGTATCTCCAGCAATCAGCCCCAGCATTTT
TRBJ2-3,TRBD1,TRBV12-3/TRBV12-4,many,CASSQGGTDTQYF,TGTGCCAGCAGTCAGGGGGGCACAGATACGCAGTATTTT
TRBJ1-1,.,TRBV12-3/TRBV12-4,few,CASSDSEGRGTEAFF,TGTGCCAGCAGTGACTCAGAGGGTAGGGGCACTGAAGCTTTCTTT
TRBJ2-1,TRBD2,TRBV20-1,few,CSALALAGDNEQFF,TGCAGTGCTTTGGCGCTAGCGGGGGACAATGAGCAGTTCTTC